This passage covers 10 T cell receptor beta chains from one sample sequenced in a study of blood T cell repertoires in COVID-19. Method: immunoSEQ multiplex PCR; TCRdb's copy keeps in-frame clones and lacks some. Here the sample spans about 100,000 clones, roughly 84% being singletons. Source material: peripheral blood. The receptors originated from a man younger than 40 in a cohort sampled during active COVID-19.

This clone was seen just once. The V gene is TRBV27, the J gene TRBJ2-3; maybe TRBD2 (5 bases). CDR1 MNHEY and CDR2 SMNVEV come from the germline V gene (reference sequence). V dropped 3 bases and J dropped 0 bases, with 16 bases sitting between them. The CDR3 extends over 17 amino acids. The chain's CDR3 is CASSFESTGTSTDTQYF. The CDR3 coding sequence is TGTGCCAGCAGTTTCGAGTCGACGGGAACTAGCACAGATACGCAGTATTTT.

This clone was seen once. The gene calls are TRBV5-1 and TRBJ2-3; 8 bases agree with TRBD2. Per the germline V gene, CDR1 is SGHRS and CDR2 is YFSETQ. The trim removed 5 bases at V and 5 bases at J, leaving 4 bases unmatched. The CDR3 is made up of 13 amino acids. CDR3 region: CASSPGGIDTQYF. The CDR3 coding sequence is TGCGCCAGCAGTCCGGGGGGGATAGATACGCAGTATTTT. Based on the CDR3 plus reference TRBV5-1 and TRBJ2-3, the full variable domain is KAGVTQTPRYLIKTRGQQVTLSCSPISGHRSVSWYQQTPGQGLQFLFEYFSETQRNKGNFPGRFSGRQFSNSRSEMNVSTLELGDSALYLCASSPGGIDTQYFGPGTRLTVL.

This clone was observed once. The CDR3 loop reads CASSPRDRHYGYTF. The CDR3, as DNA: TGTGCCAGCTCACCTAGGGACAGACACTATGGCTACACCTTC. This rearrangement joins TRBV18 to TRBJ1-2; 7 bases agree with TRBD1. CDR3 length: 14 residues. J lost 3 bases, V lost 3 bases, and 4 bases had no gene match. Germline values: CDR1 KGHSH, CDR2 LQKENI.

The genes are TRBV30 and TRBJ2-7, with unresolved D. Trimming took 2 bases from V and 4 from J, leaving 15 bases between them. The CDR3 is made up of 14 amino acids. Germline CDR1 and CDR2: GTSNPN and SVGIG (reference sequence). The CDR3: CAWSSAGSPYEQYF. The CDR3 bases are TGTGCCTGGAGTTCAGCCGGGTCCCCGTACGAGCAGTACTTC. The full variable domain, completed using reference TRBV30 and TRBJ2-7, is SQTIHQWPATLVQPVGSPLSLECTVEGTSNPNLYWYRQAAGRGLQLLFYSVGIGQISSEVPQNLSASRPQDRQFILSSKKLLLSDSGFYLCAWSSAGSPYEQYFGPGTRLTVT.

The rearrangement joins TRBV12-3 or TRBV12-4 to TRBJ1-2; D is unresolved. V lost 4 bases, J lost 2 bases, and 8 bases lay in between. The CDR3 has 13 amino acids. Here the CDR3 reads CASSSAGNYGYTF. CDR3 DNA sequence: TGTGCCAGCAGTTCCGCCGGGAACTATGGCTACACCTTC.

This clone was detected once. V usage is TRBV2 and J usage is TRBJ1-3; 7 bases align to TRBD1. V lost 4 bases, J lost 2 bases, and 8 bases stayed unmatched. The CDR3 runs 16 residues. Germline V CDR1 and CDR2: SNHLY, FYNNEI. For the CDR3, the DNA is TGTGCCAGCAGTGTAGAACAGGGGACCCCTGGAAACACCATATATTTT. The encoded protein is CASSVEQGTPGNTIYF. The full variable domain, in which reference TRBV2 and TRBJ1-3 provide the parts outside the CDR3, is EPEVTQTPSHQVTQMGQEVILRCVPISNHLYFYWYRQILGQKVEFLVSFYNNEISEKSEIFDDQFSVERPDGSNFTLKIRSTKLEDSAMYFCASSVEQGTPGNTIYFGEGSWLTVV.

The chain links TRBV2 to TRBJ2-5, with TRBD2 identical over 9 bases. Trimming took 7 bases from V and 2 from J; bases not matched to a gene: 8. The length of the CDR3 is 15 residues. Germline V gene lookup returns CDR1 SNHLY and CDR2 FYNNEI. CDR3 DNA sequence: TGTGCCAGCAACAGGCCCAGCGGGGGGCAAGAGACCCAGTACTTC. It codes for CASNRPSGGQETQYF.

The rearrangement joins TRBV10-3 to TRBJ2-3, with D maybe TRBD2 (5 bases). The V end was cut by 2 bases, the J end by 6 bases, with 6 bases between. CDR1 and CDR2 (germline): ENHRY, SYGVKD. CDR3 length equals 12 residues. The CDR3 DNA follows: TGTGCCATCAGTGAGAGAGGGGATACGCAGTATTTT. The encoded protein is CAISERGDTQYF.

V gene TRBV18 combines with J gene TRBJ2-1; TRBD1 agrees at 7 bases. This CDR3 contains 16 residues. CDR1 is KGHSH, CDR2 LQKENI, per germline. Germline trimming cut 2 bases from V and 5 bases from J; bases unmatched to any gene: 9. The CDR3 loop is CASSPYIGGGNNEQFF. As DNA, the CDR3 is TGTGCCAGCTCACCATACATAGGGGGCGGCAACAATGAGCAGTTCTTC.

V usage is TRBV5-1 and J usage is TRBJ2-1, with TRBD2 identical over 9 bases. CDR3 length equals 16 residues. Losses at the gene ends were 0 bases for V and 4 bases for J; bases not matched to a gene: 5. Germline V lookup: CDR1 SGHRS, CDR2 YFSETQ. The DNA for the CDR3 is TGCGCCAGCAGCTTGGAGGCTAGCGGGGTATACAATGAGCAGTTCTTC. Translating it yields CASSLEASGVYNEQFF.